The table lists the clone carrying this TCR beta chain with many counts. Its target is unknown. In TCRdb, the 5' RACE reads were re-called with MiXCR into one record per CDR3 protein. The sample holds a few hundred thousand distinct CDR3 sequences, roughly 25% seen once. The record originates from a study of CD8 T cells in ankylosing spondylitis. Study-wide results and limits: According to the report, clones linked to the disease were significantly enriched in matched synovial fluid samples taken from ankylosing spondylitis patients. Clones that were linked to disease were CD8+ and were relatively rare in peripheral blood. Several of the motif variants were reported before in synovial fluid and blood from reactive arthritis.

Germline CDR1 reads DFQATT; CDR2 reads SNEGSKA (reference sequence). The CDR3 loop spans 13 amino acids. Trimming took 6 bases from V and 4 from J, leaving 15 bases between them. The chain combines TRBV20-1 with TRBJ2-5, with D perhaps TRBD2 (5 bases). Sequencing was performed on blood, either unsorted or a sorted T cell fraction (not recorded which). The receptor's source is a male donor with ankylosing spondylitis or in good health (not recorded which). The CDR3 coding sequence is TGCAGTGCCTTCTTCCTAGCCGGAGAGACCCAGTACTTC. Protein sequence: CSAFFLAGETQYF.